The sequence of this TCR beta chain was determined in a study of blood T cell repertoires in COVID-19. Overall study: Material from acute and convalescent COVID-19 was sourced from the United States, Italy and Spain. In each case, the material was cDNA or gDNA derived from T cells, B-cell-depleted T cells, or PBMCs.

In the source study's methods: Amplification of reference gene primers was used by the study to estimate nucleated cell counts. Profiled with immunoSEQ multiplex PCR; TCRdb holds only in-frame clones, not every one. The V and J calls and clone size were taken over from that table, and D and trimming were inferred from the DNA. The repertoire has 56,000 or so clones, around 90% of them found once; the top ten carry 15% to 20%. J lost 4 bases, V lost 0 bases, and 1 base had no gene match. Germline loops: CDR1 MNHEY, CDR2 SVGAGI. CDR3 length equals 14 residues. The TCR sequence derives from a woman older than 75 with active COVID-19. The sample taken for sequencing was peripheral blood. The chain is built from TRBV6-5 and TRBJ2-5, with 8 bases identical to TRBD2. The CDR3 here is CASSYSAGGETQYF. The CDR3 DNA follows: TGTGCCAGCAGTTACTCGGCGGGGGGAGAGACCCAGTACTTC.